This paragraph covers one TCR beta chain sequence. Its antigen is not known. This specimen comes from a study of graft-versus-host responses after intestinal transplantation. Whole-study context: After anti-thymocyte globulin induction, recipients took tacrolimus and steroids for approximately three years. Whole-study findings and limits: Peak circulating GvH clone levels were associated with early post-transplant HvG declines.

Some clones are missing from TCRdb's copy, which holds only in-frame ones; the method was immunoSEQ multiplex PCR. This table holds approximately 74,000 clones, around 92% found once. The V gene end was trimmed by 8 bases and the J gene end by 0 bases; junction bases not matched to a gene: 5. CDR1 is MNHNS, CDR2 SASEGT, per germline. This CDR3 comprises 15 residues. This TCR was sampled from a human patient who received an intestinal transplant, so some T cells may come from the graft donor. The material sequenced was PBMCs, taken 98 days after intestinal transplantation. The V gene is TRBV6-1, the J gene TRBJ2-3; 10 bases are a match to TRBD2. CDR3 in amino acids: CASGPLAGSTDTQYF. Written as DNA, the CDR3 is TGTGCCAGCGGACCACTAGCGGGGAGCACAGATACGCAGTATTTT.